One T cell receptor beta chain is described in this entry. This specimen belongs to a study of Graves' ophthalmopathy and Graves' hyperthyroidism. Where ophthalmopathy was present, donors had moderate-to-severe activity, CAS ≥3, NOSPECS ≥4 and duration under 3 months. Investigators amplified TCR beta CDR3 regions from RNA transcripts. An opening RT-PCR round employed HTBI primers and preceded a second-round multiplex PCR. Each CDR3 protein gets one entry after TCRdb re-called the multiplex PCR reads with MiXCR. The table records about 370,000 distinct CDR3 sequences, 15% to 20% of them present only once. This TCR was sampled from a woman between 18 and 30 years old with Graves' ophthalmopathy. The sample was peripheral blood.

CDR3 in amino acids: CASSRQGMGTEAFF. The CDR3 DNA follows: TGTGCCAGCAGTCGACAGGGAATGGGGACTGAAGCTTTCTTT. V and J are TRBV27 and TRBJ1-1, with 7 positions matching TRBD1. V lost 5 bases and J lost 5; bases outside the gene matches: 8. The germline gives CDR1 MNHEY, CDR2 SMNVEV (reference sequence). This CDR3 has 14 residues.